A selection of T cell receptor beta chains follows, all from one sample in a study of T cells after somatic rescue of genetic block. This table comes from immunoSEQ multiplex PCR, and its TCRdb copy is limited to in-frame clones, with some not included. The data contain approximately 11,000 clones, around 74% of them singletons. Sequenced input: peripheral blood mononuclear cells (PBMCs). The receptors here all came from a boy aged 10-17 years. CDR3s include the opening cysteine and the closing phenylalanine or tryptophan. The D gene is left open where the match is weak. Not every row has a clone size; where given, it reads once, few, many or a size class.

. | . | TRBJ1-1 | TRBV5-4 | CASSLRGTNTEAFF | TGTGCCAGCAGCTTGAGGGGGACTAACACTGAAGCTTTCTTT
TRBD1 | once | TRBJ2-7 | TRBV28 | CASSPPGQRTYEQYF | TGTGCCAGCAGTCCACCGGGACAGCGCACCTACGAGCAGTACTTC
TRBD1 | . | TRBJ2-7 | TRBV18 | CASSDRANEQYF | TGTGCCAGCTCAGACAGGGCCAACGAGCAGTACTTC
. | once | TRBJ1-1 | TRBV28 | CASTGWNTEAFF | TGTGCCAGTACAGGGTGGAACACTGAAGCTTTCTTT
TRBD2 | once | TRBJ2-7 | TRBV5-1 | CASSPSTSGVYEQYF | TGCGCCAGCAGCCCGAGTACTAGCGGGGTATACGAGCAGTACTTC
. | . | TRBJ2-2 | TRBV11-2 | CASSLRGGDTGELFF | TGTGCCAGCAGCTTAAGGGGCGGGGACACCGGGGAGCTGTTTTTT
. | . | TRBJ2-4 | TRBV5-6 | CASSLAGVAKNIQYF | TGTGCCAGCAGCTTGGCAGGGGTAGCCAAAAACATTCAGTACTTC
. | . | TRBJ1-5 | TRBV10-1 | CASSESLYSNQPQHF | TGCGCCAGCAGTGAGTCCTTATATAGCAATCAGCCCCAGCATTTT
. | once | TRBJ1-3 | TRBV28 | CANSTVYGNTIYF | TGTGCCAACTCAACGGTGTATGGAAACACCATATATTTT
TRBD2 | . | TRBJ2-7 | TRBV18 | CASSPAVLAGPYEQYF | TGTGCCAGCTCACCAGCGGTGCTAGCGGGCCCCTACGAGCAGTACTTC
. | few | TRBJ1-1 | TRBV28 | CASSQGRGEAFF | TGTGCCAGCAGCCAGGGACGGGGTGAAGCTTTCTTT
TRBD1 | . | TRBJ2-1 | TRBV7-6 | CASSLTGTGRSPNEQFF | TGTGCCAGCAGCTTAACCGGGACAGGGCGGTCACCCAATGAGCAGTTCTTC
. | few | TRBJ2-7 | TRBV10-3 | CAISPGQPLISGEQYF | TGTGCCATCAGTCCCGGACAGCCCTTGATCTCCGGCGAGCAGTACTTC
TRBD2 | . | TRBJ2-7 | TRBV10-3 | CAISEPGVAGGPQYEQYF | TGTGCCATCAGTGAGCCCGGGGTAGCGGGAGGGCCTCAGTACGAGCAGTACTTC
TRBD2 | . | TRBJ2-1 | TRBV7-3 | CASSLGAGLAGPLPGNEQFF | TGTGCCAGCAGCTTAGGGGCGGGACTAGCGGGCCCCCTTCCTGGCAATGAGCAGTTCTTC
. | few | TRBJ1-6 | TRBV9 | CASSHHDGRYYNSPLHF | TGTGCCAGCAGCCATCACGACGGGAGATACTATAATTCACCCCTCCACTTT
TRBD1 | . | TRBJ1-5 | TRBV30 | CAWSDGTGGNQPQHF | TGTGCCTGGAGTGACGGGACAGGAGGAAATCAGCCCCAGCATTTT
. | . | TRBJ2-1 | TRBV7-9 | CASKNVQSVNEQFF | TGTGCCAGCAAAAACGTCCAGTCCGTCAATGAGCAGTTCTTC
TRBD1 | few | TRBJ1-5 | TRBV27 | CASSPYLFDRGHNQPQHF | TGTGCCAGCAGTCCCTATCTCTTTGACAGGGGACACAATCAGCCCCAGCATTTT
. | . | TRBJ2-1 | TRBV5-1 | CASSSPGNNEQFF | TGCGCCAGCAGCTCCCCGGGTAACAATGAGCAGTTCTTC
TRBD2 | . | TRBJ2-2 | TRBV18 | CASSQTSGSSTGELFF | TGTGCCAGCTCACAGACTAGCGGGAGTAGTACCGGGGAGCTGTTTTTT
TRBD1 | . | TRBJ2-2 | TRBV5-4 | CASSRTGNTGELFF | TGTGCCAGCAGCCGGACAGGGAACACCGGGGAGCTGTTTTTT
. | once | TRBJ2-7 | TRBV18 | CASSPLKLKPGYEQYF | TGTGCCAGCTCACCACTTAAATTGAAACCAGGGTACGAGCAGTACTTC
. | . | TRBJ2-7 | TRBV2 | CASRTSYEQYF | TGTGCCAGCAGAACATCCTACGAGCAGTACTTC
. | . | TRBJ2-3 | TRBV15 | CATSRDRTSTDTQYF | TGTGCCACCAGCAGAGATAGGACTAGCACAGATACGCAGTATTTT
. | . | TRBJ1-2 | TRBV10-2 | CASSGGARSGYTF | TGCGCCAGCAGTGGGGGGGCAAGGAGTGGCTACACCTTC
. | . | TRBJ2-7 | TRBV5-8 | CASSRGGLSFSYEQYF | TGTGCCAGCAGCCGAGGGGGTCTCAGCTTCTCCTACGAGCAGTACTTC
. | . | TRBJ1-5 | TRBV29-1 | CSVSTGHSNQPQHF | TGCAGCGTTTCCACTGGGCATAGCAATCAGCCCCAGCATTTT
TRBD1 | . | TRBJ1-4 | TRBV27 | CASSLSWTGKGEKLFF | TGTGCCAGCAGTTTATCGTGGACAGGGAAGGGTGAAAAACTGTTTTTT
TRBD1 | . | TRBJ2-5 | TRBV19 | CASSEGTEETQYF | TGTGCCAGTAGTGAGGGGACAGAAGAGACCCAGTACTTC
. | . | TRBJ2-7 | TRBV7-6 | CASSLALLAGKEGTTYEQYF | TGTGCCAGCAGCTTAGCGCTTTTGGCGGGGAAAGAGGGTACCACTTACGAGCAGTACTTC
TRBD1 | . | TRBJ2-4 | TRBV30 | CAWSPPDRIIPTAKNIQYF | TGTGCCTGGAGTCCCCCGGACAGGATTATACCTACGGCCAAAAACATTCAGTACTTC
. | . | TRBJ2-5 | TRBV7-9 | CASSFNIGVAAQETQYF | TGTGCCAGCAGCTTCAACATTGGGGTAGCCGCTCAAGAGACCCAGTACTTC
. | . | TRBJ2-7 | TRBV4-1 | CASSQDGYEQYF | TGCGCCAGCAGCCAAGATGGATACGAGCAGTACTTC
. | . | TRBJ2-7 | TRBV21-1 | CASSKSGGFRDRAYEQYF | TGTGCCAGCAGCAAAAGCGGGGGTTTCCGGGACAGGGCCTACGAGCAGTACTTC
. | . | TRBJ1-5 | TRBV30 | CAWSVVGWEQPQHF | TGTGCCTGGAGTGTGGTAGGGTGGGAGCAGCCCCAGCATTTT
TRBD1 | . | TRBJ2-5 | TRBV6-5 | CASSYWGQGRGAQYF | TGTGCCAGCAGTTACTGGGGACAGGGGCGCGGGGCCCAGTACTTC
TRBD1 | . | TRBJ1-1 | TRBV7-3 | CASSLETGSEAFF | TGTGCCAGCAGCTTAGAGACAGGGTCTGAAGCTTTCTTT
. | once | TRBJ2-1 | TRBV5-1 | CASSLNRVYNEQFF | TGCGCCAGCAGCTTGAACAGGGTTTACAATGAGCAGTTCTTC
. | . | TRBJ1-2 | TRBV7-9 | CASSSFHRGRGYTF | TGTGCCAGCAGCTCCTTCCACCGGGGACGTGGCTACACCTTC
TRBD1 | . | TRBJ2-2 | TRBV19 | CASSIRTGIGELFF | TGTGCCAGTAGTATACGGACAGGGATCGGGGAGCTGTTTTTT
. | . | TRBJ2-7 | TRBV15 | CATSREPTGNYEQYF | TGTGCCACCAGCAGAGAACCCACAGGGAACTACGAGCAGTACTTC
. | . | TRBJ2-7 | TRBV27 | CASSFGDEQYF | TGTGCCAGCAGTTTTGGGGACGAGCAGTACTTC
TRBD2 | . | TRBJ2-2 | TRBV29-1 | CSAYRLAGGTGELFF | TGCAGCGCCTACAGACTAGCGGGAGGAACCGGGGAGCTGTTTTTT
. | . | TRBJ1-3 | TRBV21-1 | CASSKGGAGDGNTIYF | TGTGCCAGCAGCAAAGGGGGGGCAGGGGACGGAAACACCATATATTTT
. | . | TRBJ1-6 | TRBV10-3 | CAISDPGVGSPLHF | TGTGCCATCAGTGATCCAGGGGTTGGTTCACCCCTCCACTTT
. | . | TRBJ1-4 | TRBV10-1 | CAKSDRPKATNEKLFF | TGCGCCAAGTCGGACAGACCTAAGGCAACTAATGAAAAACTGTTTTTT
. | few | TRBJ1-1 | TRBV28 | CASRPSPGVGAAEAFF | TGTGCCAGCAGACCATCTCCGGGGGTAGGCGCGGCTGAAGCTTTCTTT
TRBD1 | few | TRBJ2-7 | TRBV4-1 | CASSQSGQGAYEQYF | TGCGCCAGCAGCCAATCGGGACAGGGGGCCTACGAGCAGTACTTC
TRBD2 | . | TRBJ2-2 | TRBV2 | CASRPGGALTGELFF | TGTGCCAGCAGGCCCGGGGGGGCCCTCACCGGGGAGCTGTTTTTT
TRBD2 | . | TRBJ2-1 | TRBV11-2 | CASSLLAGSYNEQFF | TGTGCCAGCAGCTTACTAGCGGGCTCCTACAATGAGCAGTTCTTC
TRBD2 | . | TRBJ2-5 | TRBV9 | CASSVAWGLAGLSQETQYF | TGTGCCAGCAGCGTAGCTTGGGGACTAGCGGGGCTAAGCCAAGAGACCCAGTACTTC
. | . | TRBJ1-2 | TRBV11-2 | CASSLEPRPYGYTF | TGTGCCAGCAGCTTAGAACCCCGTCCCTATGGCTACACCTTC
TRBD1 | once | TRBJ1-1 | TRBV4-2 | CASSQPRGPMNTEAFF | TGTGCCAGCAGCCAACCCAGGGGGCCAATGAACACTGAAGCTTTCTTT
. | . | TRBJ2-2 | TRBV7-9 | CASSFRSSTNTGELFF | TGTGCCAGCAGCTTCCGATCCTCGACGAACACCGGGGAGCTGTTTTTT
. | . | TRBJ2-7 | TRBV11-2 | CASSPLTGAGVYEQYF | TGTGCCAGCAGCCCCCTGACAGGGGCGGGGGTCTACGAGCAGTACTTC
. | once | TRBJ1-5 | TRBV30 | CAWTNRAGQPQHF | TGTGCCTGGACGAACAGGGCGGGTCAGCCCCAGCATTTT
. | . | TRBJ2-3 | TRBV5-1 | CASSLGGRLSPTADTQYF | TGCGCCAGCAGCTTGGGGGGCAGACTCTCACCCACGGCAGATACGCAGTATTTT
TRBD1 | . | TRBJ2-7 | TRBV7-6 | CASSLGQGVRNYEQYF | TGTGCCAGCAGCTTAGGGCAGGGGGTCCGGAACTACGAGCAGTACTTC
. | . | TRBJ2-7 | TRBV5-4 | CASSAGLTRAYEQYF | TGTGCCAGCAGCGCCGGACTGACGAGGGCTTACGAGCAGTACTTC